Shown below are 23 T cell receptor beta chains from a single sample sequenced in a study of CD8 T cells in Susac syndrome. Reverse transcription used roughly 0.45 to 1 ug RNA and random hexamers. One entry per CDR3 protein, called by TCRdb with MiXCR from the immunoSEQ multiplex PCR reads. In the table there are about 440,000 distinct CDR3 sequences, 85% to 90% of which are singletons. The sequencing input was CD8+ T cells from PBMCs. The receptors here all came from a human donor with multiple sclerosis.

This clonotype was found once. The chain uses TRBV2 and TRBJ1-1; the match to TRBD1 covers 9 bases. Germline CDR1 SNHLY, CDR2 FYNNEI. The CDR3 spans 18 residues. V shed 10 bases, J shed 2 bases, and the junction held 20 bases outside the gene matches. The CDR3 loop reads CAIRTGTGFGRGNTEAFF. The DNA of the CDR3 is TGTGCCATCAGGACCGGGACAGGGTTCGGTCGGGGTAACACTGAAGCTTTCTTT.

This clonotype was picked up a small number of times. This chain uses TRBV6-1 with TRBJ2-3; D may correspond to TRBD1 or TRBD2 (5 bases each). CDR1 and CDR2 from the germline V gene are MNHNS and SASEGT. Deletions cut 5 bases from V and 0 bases from J, with 12 bases between. The CDR3 runs 15 residues. CDR3 nucleotides: TGTGCCAGCAGTACGGGGCGGTCTAGCACAGATACGCAGTATTTT. Translated: CASSTGRSSTDTQYF.

The V gene is TRBV15, the J gene TRBJ2-3, with 10 bases that match TRBD2. Germline lookup yields CDR1 LNHNV and CDR2 YYDKDF (reference sequence). The CDR3 runs to 16 residues. The V segment lost 1 base and the J segment 0 bases; nucleotides outside the gene matches: 1. The DNA for the CDR3 is TGTGCCACCAGCAGAGGGACTAGCGGTAGCACAGATACGCAGTATTTT. Translation: CATSRGTSGSTDTQYF.

This sequence joins TRBV6-5 and TRBJ2-1; 8 nucleotides agree with TRBD1. The V gene's germline CDR1 is MNHEY and CDR2 SVGAGI. CDR3 length equals 13 residues. Losses at the gene ends were 5 bases for V and 8 bases for J; bases not matched to a gene: 5. CDR3 region: CASSQGQADEQFF. CDR3 DNA: TGTGCCAGCAGTCAGGGACAGGCCGATGAGCAGTTCTTC.

In DNA form, the CDR3 reads TGTGCCAGCAGCCGTACATGGGGACAGGGTAATTCACCCCTCCACTTT. Translation gives CASSRTWGQGNSPLHF. The J gene is TRBJ1-6, the V gene TRBV6-1, with TRBD1 matching over 9 bases. V was clipped by 6 bases and J by 6 bases; unmatched bases: 9. Germline loops: CDR1 MNHNS, CDR2 SASEGT. The CDR3 is 16 amino acids.

The J gene is TRBJ2-3, the V gene TRBV4-1; 8 bases match TRBD2. The trim removed 1 base at V and 2 bases at J, leaving 5 bases unmatched. Germline values: CDR1 MGHRA, CDR2 YSYEKL. The CDR3 has 16 residues. CDR3 region: CASSQAVGGATDTQYF. Written as DNA, the CDR3 is TGCGCCAGCAGCCAAGCTGTCGGGGGGGCCACAGATACGCAGTATTTT.

The chain joins TRBV6-5 to TRBJ1-5; 7 bases fit TRBD1. J was trimmed by 7 bases and V by 2 bases; bases with no gene match: 2. Germline lookup yields CDR1 MNHEY and CDR2 SVGAGI. The CDR3 contains 13 residues. This CDR3 is CASSYTGEQPQHF. The CDR3 DNA follows: TGTGCCAGCAGTTACACAGGGGAACAGCCCCAGCATTTT.

This chain joins TRBV21-1 and TRBJ1-2. TRBV21-1 counts as a pseudogene. The CDR3 totals 14 residues. The CDR3 sequence: CASSKALSECGYTF. CDR3 in DNA: TGTGCCAGCAGCAAAGCGCTGTCCGAGTGTGGCTACACCTTC.

CDR3 DNA sequence: TGTGCCAGCAGTTTAATCGGGTCGACGGGAGGGCCCTCCAATGAGCAGTTCTTC. It encodes CASSLIGSTGGPSNEQFF. The chain carries TRBV27 and TRBJ2-1, with 8 nucleotides matching TRBD2. Germline V lookup: CDR1 MNHEY, CDR2 SMNVEV (reference sequence). The CDR3 totals 18 residues. V lost 2 bases, J lost 6 bases, and 15 bases stayed unmatched.

The chain joins TRBV14 to TRBJ2-7; possibly TRBD2 for D (6 bases). CDR1 SGHDN and CDR2 FVKESK come from the germline V gene. The CDR3 runs to 16 residues. Trimming stripped 1 base from V and 2 bases from J, with 15 bases between. CDR3 bases: TGTGCCAGCAGCCAAGCGTGGGGTAGCGGAGCCTACGAGCAGTACTTC. Protein sequence: CASSQAWGSGAYEQYF.

The chain joins TRBV5-1 to TRBJ2-5, with D possibly TRBD1 on 5 matching bases. Trimming stripped 0 bases from V and 5 bases from J, with 14 bases between. Germline V gives CDR1 SGHRS, CDR2 YFSETQ. CDR3 length: 15 amino acids. For the CDR3, the DNA is TGCGCCAGCAGCTTGGACAGGCCGAGCCCGGAGACCCAGTACTTC. It yields the protein CASSLDRPSPETQYF.

This chain joins TRBV10-3 and TRBJ2-6; TRBD1 agrees at 9 bases. After removal of 6 bases from V and 1 base from J, the junction contained 7 bases not matched to a gene. CDR1 and CDR2 (germline): ENHRY, SYGVKD. The CDR3 extends over 17 amino acids. The CDR3 DNA follows: TGTGCCATCAGCACCGGGACAGGGCCATCTGGGGCCAACGTCCTGACTTTC. The encoded protein is CAISTGTGPSGANVLTF.

Only one count was recorded for this clonotype. The CDR3 coding sequence is TGTGCCAGCAGTTACCCCCCTGCGGGGGACAGGACCAGAGAGCAGTTCTTC. Protein product: CASSYPPAGDRTREQFF. The J gene is TRBJ2-1, the V gene TRBV6-5; TRBD1 is a possible D gene (8 bases). Trimming removed 2 bases at V and 10 bases at J, with 24 bases between. This CDR3 is 17 amino acids long. Germline CDR1 is MNHEY and CDR2 is SVGAGI.

The rearrangement uses TRBV27 and TRBJ2-7, with D perhaps TRBD1 (6 bases). The CDR3 is made up of 12 amino acids. V shed 8 bases and J shed 3 bases, with 11 bases lying between them. Germline V gives CDR1 MNHEY, CDR2 SMNVEV (reference sequence). The CDR3 coding sequence is TGTGCCAGCTTGGACAGCAACTACGAGCAGTACTTC. Protein sequence: CASLDSNYEQYF.

The chain links TRBV27 to TRBJ2-3; 8 bases map to TRBD2. The junction had 7 bases not matched to a gene; V was cut back by 8 bases and J by 0 bases. CDR3 size: 15 residues. CDR1 and CDR2 (germline): MNHEY, SMNVEV (reference sequence). The CDR3 coding sequence is TGTGCCAGCTATCCTCCTAGCGGGAGCACAGATACGCAGTATTTT. It specifies CASYPPSGSTDTQYF.

V usage is TRBV11-2 and J usage is TRBJ2-7; perhaps TRBD1 as D (6 bases). Trimming shortened V by 5 bases and J by 2 bases, and 19 bases separated the two germline ends. Germline values: CDR1 SGHAT, CDR2 FQNNGV. This CDR3 has 16 residues. The CDR3 region is CASSQSVGTLPYEQYF. For the CDR3, the DNA is TGTGCCAGCAGCCAAAGCGTCGGGACACTTCCCTACGAGCAGTACTTC. The whole variable domain, remainder taken from reference TRBV11-2 and TRBJ2-7, is EAGVAQSPRYKIIEKRQSVAFWCNPISGHATLYWYQQILGQGPKLLIQFQNNGVVDDSQLPKDRFSAERLKGVDSTLKIQPAKLEDSAVYLCASSQSVGTLPYEQYFGPGTRLTVT.

The chain carries TRBV11-2 and TRBJ2-7; weak D call: TRBD1 (6 bases). CDR3 size: 16 residues. The V gene lost 3 bases and the J gene lost 1 base, with 16 bases spanning the gap. CDR1 and CDR2 (germline): SGHAT, FQNNGV. This CDR3 is CASSFVQGMVSYEQYF. The CDR3 bases are TGTGCCAGCAGCTTCGTCCAGGGGATGGTTTCCTACGAGCAGTACTTC.

The chain couples TRBV29-1 to TRBJ2-7, with TRBD2 identical over 10 bases. Germline V gene data show CDR1 as SQVTM and CDR2 as ANQGSEA. This CDR3 has 14 residues. With V trimmed by 6 bases and J by 5 bases, 10 bases remained unmatched. The CDR3 DNA sequence: TGCAGCGTGTGTCTAGCGGGAGTTGGACACGAGCAGTACTTC. This encodes CSVCLAGVGHEQYF.

This clonotype has a handful of counts. The V call is TRBV7-2, the J call TRBJ2-3; D call uncertain. The V and J ends lost 0 bases and 0 bases respectively, with 4 bases between them. This CDR3 contains 14 residues. Germline V lookup: CDR1 SGHTA, CDR2 FQGNSA. As DNA, the CDR3 is TGTGCCAGCAGCTTAGCGGACAGCACAGATACGCAGTATTTT. Amino acid sequence: CASSLADSTDTQYF.

V usage is TRBV15 and J usage is TRBJ1-2, with D perhaps TRBD1 (6 bases). V was trimmed by 0 bases and J by 5 bases, leaving 16 bases between them. The CDR3 extends over 16 amino acids. CDR1 and CDR2 from the germline V gene are LNHNV and YYDKDF (reference sequence). The chain's CDR3 is CATSRDTQQGIYGYTF. CDR3 DNA sequence: TGTGCCACCAGCAGAGACACCCAACAGGGAATTTATGGCTACACCTTC.

The CDR3 DNA follows: TGTGCCAGCAGCCCTAGGGTCCAGGGCTCAGGAAACACCATATATTTT. Amino acids: CASSPRVQGSGNTIYF. The chain couples TRBV7-9 to TRBJ1-3; D might be TRBD1 (5 bases). CDR3 size: 16 residues. The V and J ends lost 5 bases and 4 bases respectively, with 18 bases between them. Germline V gene lookup returns CDR1 SEHNR and CDR2 FQNEAQ (reference sequence).

V and J are TRBV5-1 and TRBJ2-5, with D perhaps matching TRBD1 (6 bases). Germline V gene data show CDR1 as SGHRS and CDR2 as YFSETQ. Deletions cut 2 bases from V and 5 bases from J, with 16 bases between. The CDR3 is 15 residues long. The CDR3 reads CASSLSRGEPETQYF. For the CDR3, the DNA is TGCGCCAGCAGCTTATCCAGGGGTGAGCCCGAGACCCAGTACTTC.

This chain connects TRBV11-2 to TRBJ2-3; 9 positions agree with TRBD2. The germline V gene has CDR1 SGHAT and CDR2 FQNNGV. The CDR3 length is 16 residues. Trimming cost V 8 bases and J 1 base; bases outside gene matches: 10. The CDR3: CASSRGGELGTDTQYF. The CDR3 DNA reads TGTGCCAGCTCGCGGGGGGGCGAGTTGGGCACAGATACGCAGTATTTT.